Listed below are T cell receptor beta chains from one sample, sequenced in a study of T cells in Graves' hyperthyroidism and ophthalmopathy. From the multiplex PCR reads, TCRdb called clonotypes with MiXCR, one entry per CDR3 protein. This sample has about 360,000 distinct CDR3 sequences, with 15% to 19% found just once. The sequenced sample consisted of blood. These receptor sequences come from a woman aged 18 to 35 with Graves' hyperthyroidism that later progressed to Graves' ophthalmopathy. CDR3s include the opening cysteine and the closing phenylalanine or tryptophan. Fields, in order: V gene, J gene, D gene, clone size, CDR3 protein, CDR3 DNA. The D gene is left open where the match is weak. Clone size is given for some rows only: seen once, a few or many times, or a class if the clone is expanded.

>TRBV10-3|TRBJ1-1|.|many
CAAHTSGERHTEAFF
TGTGCCGCACACACATCGGGGGAGCGCCACACTGAAGCTTTCTTT
>TRBV2|TRBJ2-1|.|many
CASISGPSYNEQFF
TGTGCCAGCATTAGCGGACCCTCCTACAATGAGCAGTTCTTC
>TRBV10-2|TRBJ2-3|TRBD2|few
CASRPPTSGSTDTQYF
TGCGCCAGCAGGCCTCCAACTAGCGGTTCCACAGATACGCAGTATTTT
>TRBV5-1|TRBJ2-3|TRBD2|few
CASSSGTSGSGTDTQYF
TGCGCCAGCAGCTCCGGGACTAGCGGGAGTGGCACAGATACGCAGTATTTT
>TRBV27|TRBJ2-7|.|few
CASSEGAEQYF
TGTGCCAGCAGCGAGGGCGCCGAGCAGTACTTC
>TRBV13|TRBJ2-1|TRBD2|many
CASSQNRDYDNEQFF
TGTGCCAGCAGCCAAAACCGGGACTACGACAATGAGCAGTTCTTC
>TRBV28|TRBJ1-2|TRBD1|.
CASSPQTGGAYGYTF
TGTGCCAGCAGTCCCCAGACAGGGGGCGCCTATGGCTACACCTTC
>TRBV5-1|TRBJ2-7|.|many
CASSLAPRGRTSYEQYF
TGCGCCAGCAGCTTGGCTCCTAGAGGGAGAACCTCCTACGAGCAGTACTTC
>TRBV7-2|TRBJ2-1|TRBD1|.
CASSLLTSGTGGHNEQFF
TGTGCCAGCAGCTTACTAACCTCCGGGACAGGGGGCCACAATGAGCAGTTCTTC
>TRBV4-1|TRBJ2-1|.|.
CASSQAPGRSYNEQFF
TGCGCCAGCAGCCAAGCCCCAGGGCGGAGCTACAATGAGCAGTTCTTC
>TRBV4-1|TRBJ2-7|.|.
CASSQDLGLTYEQYF
TGCGCCAGCAGCCAAGATCTTGGGCTAACCTACGAGCAGTACTTC
>TRBV5-1|TRBJ2-2|.|.
CASSSAWAGNTGELFF
TGCGCCAGCAGCTCGGCGTGGGCTGGGAACACCGGGGAGCTGTTTTTT
>TRBV4-2|TRBJ2-2|TRBD2|.
CASSQGLADTGELFF
TGTGCCAGCAGCCAGGGACTAGCGGACACCGGGGAGCTGTTTTTT
>TRBV11-3|TRBJ2-1|.|few
CASSLNQRETQFF
TGTGCCAGCAGCTTAAATCAGCGAGAGACCCAGTTCTTC
>TRBV28|TRBJ1-1|TRBD1|few
CASQRVGGQGSQGAFF
TGTGCCAGCCAGCGTGTGGGGGGACAGGGTTCACAGGGAGCTTTCTTT
>TRBV6-1|TRBJ1-3|TRBD1|many
CASHRGESSGNTIYF
TGTGCCAGCCACAGGGGAGAGAGCTCTGGAAACACCATATATTTT
>TRBV27|TRBJ1-4|.|.
CASSQIMGKLFF
TGTGCCAGCAGTCAAATCATGGGAAAACTGTTTTTT
>TRBV11-2|TRBJ1-1|TRBD1|many
CASSLARTGLGAFF
TGTGCCAGCAGCTTAGCCCGGACAGGGTTAGGGGCTTTCTTT
>TRBV15|TRBJ2-5|.|few
CATSRDKDSQETQYF
TGTGCCACCAGCAGAGATAAAGACAGTCAAGAGACCCAGTACTTC
>TRBV5-1|TRBJ2-4|TRBD2|many
CASSTSGTKNIQYF
TGCGCCAGCAGCACTAGCGGCACCAAAAACATTCAGTACTTC
>TRBV20-1|TRBJ2-1|TRBD2|many
CSAREREAGEQFF
TGCAGTGCTAGGGAGCGGGAGGCAGGTGAGCAGTTCTTC
>TRBV6-4|TRBJ2-1|TRBD2|.
CASSVASGSIYEQFF
TGTGCCAGCAGTGTGGCTAGCGGGAGTATCTATGAGCAGTTCTTC
>TRBV10-3|TRBJ1-3|TRBD1|many
CAISENPGGTSGNTIYF
TGTGCCATCAGTGAAAATCCAGGGGGCACCTCTGGAAACACCATATATTTT
>TRBV7-7|TRBJ2-7|.|.
CASNLVAYEQYF
TGTGCTAGCAATCTTGTCGCCTACGAGCAGTACTTC
>TRBV7-2|TRBJ2-1|TRBD2|few
CASSLGTSGNGNEQFF
TGTGCCAGCAGCTTAGGGACTAGCGGGAATGGGAATGAGCAGTTCTTC
>TRBV15|TRBJ1-6|.|few
CATTGREINSPLHF
TGTGCCACCACAGGCCGGGAAATAAATTCACCCCTCCACTTT
>TRBV19|TRBJ2-7|.|.
CASSTTAGTYEQYF
TGTGCCAGTAGTACCACCGCGGGTACCTACGAGCAGTACTTC
>TRBV28|TRBJ1-5|.|many
CASSPSTGVPQHF
TGTGCCAGCAGTCCCTCCACAGGCGTGCCCCAGCATTTT
>TRBV11-1|TRBJ2-5|TRBD1|.
CASSYQGAQETQYF
TGTGCCAGCAGTTATCAGGGGGCACAAGAGACCCAGTACTTC
>TRBV5-6|TRBJ1-2|.|.
CASSPGQKLLNYGYTF
TGTGCCAGCAGCCCCGGACAGAAACTACTTAACTATGGCTACACCTTC
>TRBV27|TRBJ2-3|TRBD2|.
CASSASSGGRADTQYF
TGTGCCAGCAGTGCCTCTAGCGGGGGGCGGGCAGATACGCAGTATTTT
>TRBV20-1|TRBJ2-7|TRBD2|many
CSAKSGTSLTEQYF
TGCAGTGCTAAATCCGGGACTAGCTTAACCGAGCAGTACTTC
>TRBV5-1|TRBJ2-7|TRBD2|many
CASSLGRTSGRGEQYF
TGCGCCAGCAGCCTCGGTCGGACTAGCGGCCGGGGCGAGCAGTACTTC
>TRBV6-5|TRBJ2-2|.|many
CASSYSLGRINTGELFF
TGTGCCAGCAGTTACTCGCTGGGACGGATTAACACCGGGGAGCTGTTTTTT
>TRBV12-3/TRBV12-4|TRBJ2-2|.|.
CATTNPAVGAGELFF
TGTGCCACCACAAACCCCGCGGTGGGGGCCGGGGAGCTGTTTTTT
>TRBV6-1|TRBJ2-1|.|.
CASSPEYFPSEQFF
TGTGCCAGCAGCCCCGAATACTTTCCCTCTGAGCAGTTCTTC
>TRBV9|TRBJ1-5|.|.
CASSAGTVSNQPQHF
TGTGCCAGCAGCGCGGGGACGGTAAGCAATCAGCCCCAGCATTTT
>TRBV20-1|TRBJ2-7|TRBD1|many
CSARVKGAREQYF
TGCAGTGCTAGAGTTAAGGGGGCGAGGGAGCAGTACTTC
>TRBV27|TRBJ1-1|.|.
CASRLLGHTEAFF
TGTGCCAGCAGGCTCCTAGGACACACTGAAGCTTTCTTT
>TRBV28|TRBJ1-6|TRBD1|many
CASSLPGTGGSSPLHF
TGTGCCAGCAGTTTACCGGGAACAGGGGGCAGTTCACCCCTCCACTTT
>TRBV6-5|TRBJ2-1|TRBD1|.
CASSYSKETGGHEQFF
TGTGCCAGCAGTTACTCGAAAGAGACAGGGGGTCATGAGCAGTTCTTC
>TRBV7-2|TRBJ2-3|TRBD2|many
CASSLSFGLAGGRGTDTQYF
TGTGCCAGCAGCTTAAGTTTCGGACTAGCGGGAGGGAGGGGCACAGATACGCAGTATTTT
>TRBV9|TRBJ2-1|.|.
CASSVDPGNNEQFF
TGTGCCAGCAGCGTAGATCCCGGGAATAATGAGCAGTTCTTC
>TRBV5-1|TRBJ2-3|TRBD2|many
CASSFGREDTQYF
TGCGCCAGCAGCTTCGGGAGGGAAGATACGCAGTATTTT
>TRBV5-1|TRBJ2-3|TRBD2|once
CASSTGGGPTDTQYF
TGCGCCAGCAGCACCGGGGGGGGGCCGACGGATACGCAGTATTTT
>TRBV12-3/TRBV12-4|TRBJ2-1|.|many
CASSLVSGLNNEQFF
TGTGCCAGCAGTTTGGTTAGCGGACTTAACAATGAGCAGTTCTTC
>TRBV4-3|TRBJ2-1|.|few
CAAGTDPYNEQFF
TGCGCAGCCGGGACGGATCCTTACAATGAGCAGTTCTTC
>TRBV20-1|TRBJ1-3|.|many
CSARVRGDGGNTIYF
TGCAGTGCTAGAGTACGGGGCGATGGTGGAAACACCATATATTTT